Each of the 10 T cell receptor beta chains below was sequenced from the same sample in a study of response to subunit inactivated influenza vaccine. From the RT-PCR reads, TCRdb called clonotypes with MiXCR, one entry per CDR3 protein. The data contain 560,000 or so distinct CDR3 sequences, 7.6% of them singletons. The sample consisted of PBMCs from blood, taken 23 to 25 months after vaccination. The receptor set was obtained from a man in his fifties or sixties who received an inactivated influenza vaccine.

This clonotype has at least ten counts. This chain links TRBV7-2 with TRBJ2-4; D not certain. Trimming pared 5 bases from V and 4 bases from J, leaving 12 bases between. CDR1 and CDR2 (germline): SGHTA, FQGNSA. The length of the CDR3 is 14 residues. CDR3 region: CASSLPRRKNIQYF. CDR3 sequence (DNA): TGTGCCAGCAGCCTCCCGAGGCGGAAAAACATTCAGTACTTC.

This clonotype appeared a few times. The chain couples TRBV7-9 to TRBJ2-1; perhaps TRBD2 as D (5 bases). CDR3 length: 13 residues. CDR1 and CDR2 from the germline V gene are SEHNR and FQNEAQ (reference sequence). Deletions cut 4 bases from V and 7 bases from J, with 11 bases between. The CDR3 region is CASSSASPNEQFF. The CDR3 region has the DNA TGTGCCAGCAGCTCCGCTAGCCCTAATGAGCAGTTCTTC.

Concerning this clonotype itself: This likely comes from a read error, as the CDR3 has no conserved phenylalanine or tryptophan at its end. The gene calls are TRBV6-1 and TRBJ1-1; D not certain. CDR3 size: 14 residues. Trimming pared 6 bases from V and 2 bases from J, leaving 13 bases between. The V gene's germline CDR1 is MNHNS and CDR2 SASEGT. The CDR3 here is CASRGGRGNTEAFL. The CDR3 nucleotides read TGTGCCAGCAGGGGCGGACGGGGTAACACTGAAGCTTTCCTT.

This clonotype was counted between two and nine times. With a much larger clone just one base away, this may be a read error. The CDR3 coding sequence is TGTGCCACCAGCGGCAGAGCGAACACCGGGGACCTGTTTTTT. Its protein product is CATSGRANTGDLFF. The chain carries TRBV15 and TRBJ2-2; tentatively, D is TRBD1 or TRBD2 (5 bases each). The CDR3 has 14 amino acids. Germline V lookup: CDR1 LNHNV, CDR2 YYDKDF (reference sequence).

In its sample, this clonotype was seen many times. The chain joins TRBV2 to TRBJ1-2, with D perhaps TRBD1 (6 bases). CDR1 and CDR2 from the germline V gene are SNHLY and FYNNEI. The CDR3 length is 14 residues. V lost 3 bases to trimming and J lost 4 bases, with 12 bases between them. In DNA, the CDR3 is TGTGCCAGCAGTGATAGGGGACAAAGCTATGGCTACACCTTC. The encoded protein is CASSDRGQSYGYTF. Together with reference TRBV2 and TRBJ1-2, the CDR3 gives the full variable domain: EPEVTQTPSHQVTQMGQEVILRCVPISNHLYFYWYRQILGQKVEFLVSFYNNEISEKSEIFDDQFSVERPDGSNFTLKIRSTKLEDSAMYFCASSDRGQSYGYTFGSGTRLTVV.

This clonotype was recorded many times. V and J are TRBV9 and TRBJ2-3; possibly TRBD1 or TRBD2 for D (5 bases each). This CDR3 comprises 14 residues. V was pared by 2 bases and J by 8 bases, with 15 bases between. Germline loops: CDR1 SGDLS, CDR2 YYNGEE. The CDR3 reads CASSVQVGEGTQYF. Here the CDR3 DNA reads TGTGCCAGCAGCGTCCAAGTGGGGGAAGGTACGCAGTATTTT.

This clonotype has a count of ten or more. The chain uses TRBV12-3 or TRBV12-4 and TRBJ1-5; D not resolved. The CDR3 runs 12 residues. V was shortened by 1 base and J by 6 bases, with 4 bases between the two germline ends. The CDR3 region is CASSLGFQPQHF. In nucleotides, the CDR3 is TGTGCCAGCAGTTTAGGCTTTCAGCCCCAGCATTTT.

This clonotype was counted many times. The chain uses TRBV15 and TRBJ2-7, with TRBD1 as a possible D gene (5 bases). CDR1 LNHNV and CDR2 YYDKDF come from the germline V gene (reference sequence). Trimming removed 0 bases from V and 0 bases from J, with 9 bases in between. This CDR3 has 15 residues. The CDR3 region has the DNA TGTGCCACCAGCAGAGAAGCGACAGTCTCCTACGAGCAGTACTTC. Protein: CATSREATVSYEQYF. The full variable domain, completed using reference TRBV15 and TRBJ2-7, is DAMVIQNPRYQVTQFGKPVTLSCSQTLNHNVMYWYQQKSSQAPKLLFHYYDKDFNNEADTPDNFQSRRPNTSFCFLDIRSPGLGDTAMYLCATSREATVSYEQYFGPGTRLTVT.

At least ten counts were recorded for this clonotype. The chain employs TRBV15 and TRBJ2-5, with D unclear. CDR3 length equals 14 residues. Germline CDR1 reads LNHNV; CDR2 reads YYDKDF (reference sequence). The V end lost 0 bases, the J end lost 1 base, and 6 bases lay between the germline ends. The CDR3 coding sequence is TGTGCCACCAGCAGAGATCTCCTCCAAGAGACCCAGTACTTC. Its translation: CATSRDLLQETQYF.

This clonotype was detected ten times or more. V usage is TRBV29-1 and J usage is TRBJ2-5, with D perhaps matching TRBD1 (6 bases). CDR3 size: 13 residues. Germline lookup yields CDR1 SQVTM and CDR2 ANQGSEA. The germline V and J ends were trimmed by 7 bases and 7 bases, with 19 bases remaining between them. As DNA, the CDR3 is TGCAGCGCCGCTGGGGGCGGCGTAGGGACCCAGTACTTC. This gives the protein CSAAGGGVGTQYF.